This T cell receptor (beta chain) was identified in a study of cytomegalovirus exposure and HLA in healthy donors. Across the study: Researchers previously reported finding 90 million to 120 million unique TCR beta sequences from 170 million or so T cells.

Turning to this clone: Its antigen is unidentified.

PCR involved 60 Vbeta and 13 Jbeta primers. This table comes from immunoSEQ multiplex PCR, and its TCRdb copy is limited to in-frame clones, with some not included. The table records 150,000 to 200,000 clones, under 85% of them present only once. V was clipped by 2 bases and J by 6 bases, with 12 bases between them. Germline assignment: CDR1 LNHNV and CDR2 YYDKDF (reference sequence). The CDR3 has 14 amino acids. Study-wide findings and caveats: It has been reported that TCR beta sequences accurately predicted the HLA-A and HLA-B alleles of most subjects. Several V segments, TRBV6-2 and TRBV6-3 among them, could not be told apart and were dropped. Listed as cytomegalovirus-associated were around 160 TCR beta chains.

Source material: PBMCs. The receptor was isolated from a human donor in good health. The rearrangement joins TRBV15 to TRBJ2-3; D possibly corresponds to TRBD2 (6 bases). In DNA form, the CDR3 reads TGTGCCACCAGCAGATCTCAGGAGGGGGATACGCAGTATTTT. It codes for CATSRSQEGDTQYF.